The source of this TCR beta chain is a study of Graves' ophthalmopathy and Graves' hyperthyroidism. From RNA, the CDR3 regions of TCR beta chains were amplified and sequenced. HTBI primers primed a first-round RT-PCR, and a second-round multiplex PCR followed. From the multiplex PCR reads, TCRdb called clonotypes with MiXCR, one entry per CDR3 protein. The sample includes just over 600,000 distinct CDR3 sequences, 22% of them seen just once. This CDR3 comprises 14 residues. V was pared by 6 bases and J by 1 base, with 13 bases between. Ten or more counts support this clonotype. Material: peripheral blood. This TCR was sampled from a woman younger than 35 with stable Graves' hyperthyroidism. Some clones in this sample may be carry-over from other donors' samples. The rearrangement joins TRBV12-3 or TRBV12-4 to TRBJ2-7; D could derive from TRBD1 or TRBD2 (5 bases each). The CDR3 DNA is TGTGCCAGCAGGTTCGGGACGCCTTCCTACGAGCAGTACTTC. It encodes CASRFGTPSYEQYF.